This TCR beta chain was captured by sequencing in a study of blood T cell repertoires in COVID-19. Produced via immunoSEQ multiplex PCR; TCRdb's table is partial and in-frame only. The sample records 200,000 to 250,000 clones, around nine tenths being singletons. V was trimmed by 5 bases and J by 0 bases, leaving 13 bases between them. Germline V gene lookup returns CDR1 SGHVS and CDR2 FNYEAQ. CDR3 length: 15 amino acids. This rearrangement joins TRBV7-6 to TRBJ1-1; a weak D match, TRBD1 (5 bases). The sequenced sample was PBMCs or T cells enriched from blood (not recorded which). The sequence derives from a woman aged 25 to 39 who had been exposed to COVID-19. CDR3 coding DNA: TGTGCCAGCAGCCCGTCCAGGGTCTTGAACACTGAAGCTTTCTTT. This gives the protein CASSPSRVLNTEAFF.